Below, 30 T cell receptor beta chains from the same sample are listed, as sequenced in a study of response to subunit inactivated influenza vaccine. TCRdb passed the RT-PCR reads through MiXCR, listing each CDR3 protein once. This sample has a few hundred thousand distinct CDR3 sequences, with around a fifth found just once. This specimen was PBMCs from blood, taken about 20 months after vaccination. The origin of the receptors is a man aged 50-75 years who received an inactivated influenza vaccine.

Many counts were recorded for this clonotype. This chain joins TRBV10-3 and TRBJ1-1; D not resolved. Germline V gene lookup returns CDR1 ENHRY and CDR2 SYGVKD. This CDR3 contains 12 residues. The V gene lost 4 bases and the J gene lost 12 bases, with 15 bases spanning the gap. CDR3 bases: TGTGCCATCAGTGCGGACCGGGCGAAGTCTTTCTTT. Translating it yields CAISADRAKSFF.

This clonotype was seen a few times. This chain uses TRBV12-3 or TRBV12-4 with TRBJ2-7; the match to TRBD2 covers 8 bases. This CDR3 has 15 residues. V lost 6 bases, J lost 5 bases, and 12 bases stayed unmatched. The CDR3 spells CASSLREGPWNEQYF. CDR3 nucleotide sequence: TGTGCCAGCAGCCTTCGGGAGGGTCCTTGGAACGAGCAGTACTTC.

The V call is TRBV5-1, the J call TRBJ1-2; TRBD1 agrees at 7 bases. V was clipped by 2 bases and J by 7 bases; unmatched bases: 8. Per the germline V gene, CDR1 is SGHRS and CDR2 is YFSETQ. CDR3 length: 14 amino acids. The CDR3 spells CASSFDRAVTGYTF. DNA for the CDR3: TGCGCCAGCAGCTTCGACAGGGCCGTAACTGGCTACACCTTC.

The V and J genes are TRBV15 and TRBJ1-1; D is possibly TRBD1 (6 bases). The CDR3 has 13 residues. Germline CDR1 and CDR2: LNHNV and YYDKDF (reference sequence). Between the trimmed V and J ends, which lost 5 bases and 1 base, there was a span of 8 bases. CDR3: CATSSGQNTEAFF. In DNA, the CDR3 is TGTGCCACCAGCTCGGGACAGAACACTGAAGCTTTCTTT.

At least ten counts were recorded for this clonotype. The chain is built from TRBV6-1 and TRBJ1-5; D is unresolved. Trimming removed 8 bases at V and 0 bases at J, with 8 bases between. CDR3 length: 13 amino acids. The germline gives CDR1 MNHNS, CDR2 SASEGT. CDR3 nucleotide sequence: TGTGCCAGCGGAACCGATAGCAATCAGCCCCAGCATTTT. Its translation is CASGTDSNQPQHF.

This clonotype was seen a few times. This chain joins TRBV6-1 and TRBJ2-3; 12 nucleotides agree with TRBD2. The V gene's germline CDR1 is MNHNS and CDR2 SASEGT. V was pared by 6 bases and J by 6 bases, with 16 bases of the junction left unmatched. CDR3 length: 18 amino acids. CDR3 residues: CASRGLAGSGPGADTQYF. The DNA for the CDR3 is TGTGCCAGCAGGGGACTAGCGGGTTCTGGCCCGGGGGCGGATACGCAGTATTTT.

The chain couples TRBV29-1 to TRBJ2-1; no clear D. V was cut by 4 bases and J by 2 bases, with 6 bases left in between. Per germline, CDR1 SQVTM and CDR2 ANQGSEA. The CDR3 spans 12 residues. The CDR3 spells CSVGQTYNEQFF. Written as DNA, the CDR3 is TGCAGCGTTGGGCAGACCTACAATGAGCAGTTCTTC.

The chain joins TRBV4-2 to TRBJ2-5; 12 positions agree with TRBD2. The CDR3 loop spans 20 amino acids. Germline lookup yields CDR1 LGHNA and CDR2 YNFKEQ. V was clipped by 1 base and J by 1 base; unmatched bases: 13. CDR3 amino acids: CASSQGRSASGGAVQETQYF. The CDR3 nucleotides read TGTGCCAGCAGCCAAGGGAGGTCGGCTAGCGGGGGGGCCGTCCAAGAGACCCAGTACTTC.

This clonotype has ten or more counts. The chain recombines TRBV10-3 with TRBJ2-7; D is unresolved. The V and J ends lost 10 bases and 5 bases respectively, with 15 bases between them. Germline V gene lookup returns CDR1 ENHRY and CDR2 SYGVKD. The CDR3 has 12 residues. As DNA, the CDR3 is TGTGCCAGCGGTGGTAGAAGTGACGAGCAGTACTTC. Translation: CASGGRSDEQYF.

The chain joins TRBV5-1 to TRBJ1-6, with D possibly being TRBD1 (5 bases). Germline values: CDR1 SGHRS, CDR2 YFSETQ. The CDR3 totals 15 residues. Trimming pared 2 bases from V and 7 bases from J, leaving 13 bases between. The CDR3 bases are TGCGCCAGCAGCTTTACAGGAAGTCCCAATTCACCCCTCCACTTT. Translated, it gives CASSFTGSPNSPLHF.

The J gene is TRBJ2-2, the V gene TRBV6-5; TRBD2 matches at 8 bases. This CDR3 has 19 residues. The trim removed 2 bases at V and 3 bases at J, leaving 14 bases unmatched. Germline CDR1 MNHEY, CDR2 SVGAGI. The CDR3, as DNA: TGTGCCAGCAGTTACCGGGGACTAGTAATTTCGGCGGACACCGGGGAGCTGTTTTTT. It codes for CASSYRGLVISADTGELFF.

This clonotype was recorded a few times. This sequence joins TRBV4-1 and TRBJ1-5; no reliable D call. Deletions cut 0 bases from V and 2 bases from J, with 8 bases between. The CDR3 runs to 15 residues. The germline V gene encodes CDR1 MGHRA and CDR2 YSYEKL. In DNA form, the CDR3 reads TGCGCCAGCAGCCAAGATTGGGGAGGCAATCAGCCCCAGCATTTT. Encoded protein: CASSQDWGGNQPQHF.

This clonotype showed up many times. This chain uses TRBV7-2 with TRBJ2-3, with TRBD2 identical over 8 bases. Per germline, CDR1 SGHTA and CDR2 FQGNSA. The V gene end was trimmed by 0 bases and the J gene end by 6 bases; junction bases not matched to a gene: 5. The CDR3 consists of 15 residues. CDR3 coding DNA: TGTGCCAGCAGCTTAGCTGGAGCGGGAGCCGATACGCAGTATTTT. The encoded protein is CASSLAGAGADTQYF.

Only a few counts were recorded for this clonotype. The CDR3 loop is CASSFPDSPQHF. CDR3 in DNA: TGTGCCAGCAGCTTTCCAGATTCGCCCCAGCATTTT. The chain couples TRBV7-8 to TRBJ1-5; D call uncertain. V gave up 3 bases and J gave up 9 bases, with 9 bases separating them. The CDR3 loop spans 12 amino acids. Germline CDR1 SGHVS, CDR2 FQNEAQ.

V is TRBV7-9 and J is TRBJ1-2, with D possibly being TRBD1 (5 bases). The CDR3 length is 13 residues. Trimming cost V 5 bases and J 6 bases, with 13 bases left between them. Germline CDR1 SEHNR, CDR2 FQNEAQ (reference sequence). CDR3 protein: CASSNRDLNGYTF. The CDR3 DNA reads TGTGCCAGCAGCAACCGGGACCTAAATGGCTACACCTTC.

This chain links TRBV27 with TRBJ2-7; maybe TRBD2 (5 bases). The CDR3 has 14 residues. Trimming took 7 bases from V and 4 from J, leaving 17 bases between them. Per germline, CDR1 MNHEY and CDR2 SMNVEV (reference sequence). CDR3 sequence reads: CASKSWGSGYEQYF. The CDR3 DNA reads TGTGCCAGCAAAAGCTGGGGATCGGGGTACGAGCAGTACTTC.

This rearrangement joins TRBV13 to TRBJ1-5, with D hard to call. The V gene's germline CDR1 is PRHDT and CDR2 FYEKMQ (reference sequence). The CDR3 spans 12 residues. V lost 5 bases and J lost 7, with 9 bases in between. The CDR3 nucleotides read TGTGCCAGCAGCCTTCAAGGGCAGCCCCAGCATTTT. Translated: CASSLQGQPQHF.

This clonotype has just a few counts. The chain employs TRBV7-9 and TRBJ2-1; the match to TRBD2 covers 11 bases. This CDR3 region has 17 residues. The V and J ends lost 5 bases and 0 bases, in that order; junction bases with no gene match: 6. From germline, CDR1 is SEHNR and CDR2 FQNEAQ (reference sequence). CDR3 loop: CASSLGTSGHSYNEQFF. CDR3 bases: TGTGCCAGCAGCCTTGGGACTAGCGGACACTCCTACAATGAGCAGTTCTTC.

The gene calls are TRBV12-3 or TRBV12-4 and TRBJ1-1; D is unclear. This CDR3 contains 13 residues. Trimming stripped 2 bases from V and 4 bases from J, with 8 bases between. CDR3 bases: TGTGCCAGCAGTTTAATTGGGAGCACTGAAGCTTTCTTT. It translates to CASSLIGSTEAFF.

This chain uses TRBV6-2 or TRBV6-3 with TRBJ1-4; D not certain. The CDR3 runs to 12 residues. Germline-derived CDR1 and CDR2 are MNHEY and SVGEGT. V lost 6 bases, J lost 2 bases, and 4 bases lay in between. CDR3 DNA sequence: TGTGCCAGCAGCGATACTAATGAAAAACTGTTTTTT. Amino acids: CASSDTNEKLFF.

There are a few counts of this clonotype. The chain is built from TRBV6-5 and TRBJ1-1; D possibly corresponds to TRBD1 (5 bases). Looked up from germline, CDR1 is MNHEY and CDR2 is SVGAGI. CDR3 size: 18 residues. V was clipped by 5 bases and J by 1 base, with 23 bases between them. The CDR3 region is CASSTEGRLGPANTEAFF. DNA for the CDR3: TGTGCCAGCAGTACCGAGGGACGACTGGGGCCCGCGAACACTGAAGCTTTCTTT.

The gene calls are TRBV20-1 and TRBJ2-4; D might be TRBD2 (6 bases). The V gene lost 3 bases and the J gene lost 7 bases, with 16 bases spanning the gap. Germline CDR1 DFQATT, CDR2 SNEGSKA (reference sequence). The CDR3 runs to 14 residues. The CDR3 bases are TGCAGTGCTAGTACCGGCGGGGTTAGGAACATTCAGTACTTC. As protein: CSASTGGVRNIQYF.

This clonotype has just a few counts. The chain joins TRBV5-5 to TRBJ1-5, with 7 bases lining up with TRBD1. V lost 2 bases to trimming and J lost 2 bases; unmatched junction nucleotides: 4. In germline, CDR1 is SGHKS, CDR2 YYEKEE (reference sequence). The CDR3 loop spans 15 amino acids. The CDR3 spells CASSFEGGGNQPQHF. The CDR3 nucleotides read TGTGCCAGCAGCTTTGAAGGGGGCGGCAATCAGCCCCAGCATTTT. Based on the CDR3 plus reference TRBV5-5 and TRBJ1-5, the full variable domain is DAGVTQSPTHLIKTRGQQVTLRCSPISGHKSVSWYQQVLGQGPQFIFQYYEKEERGRGNFPDRFSARQFPNYSSELNVNALLLGDSALYLCASSFEGGGNQPQHFGDGTRLSIL.

This clonotype has ten or more counts. The chain carries TRBV12-3 or TRBV12-4 and TRBJ1-4; a possible D gene is TRBD1 (5 bases). V lost 2 bases and J lost 2, with 9 bases in between. CDR3 size: 15 residues. The CDR3 spells CASSLSGATNEKLFF. The CDR3 DNA follows: TGTGCCAGCAGTTTAAGTGGGGCTACTAATGAAAAACTGTTTTTT.

This sequence joins TRBV7-2 and TRBJ2-7; no reliable D call. V lost 3 bases and J lost 1, with 10 bases in between. Looked up from germline, CDR1 is SGHTA and CDR2 is FQGNSA. The CDR3 runs to 14 residues. The CDR3 spells CASSLTDESYEQYF. As DNA, the CDR3 is TGTGCCAGCAGCTTGACGGACGAATCCTACGAGCAGTACTTC.

This clonotype came up a few times. This chain joins TRBV12-3 or TRBV12-4 and TRBJ1-4, with a weak D call TRBD1 (6 bases). V was pared by 8 bases and J by 4 bases, with 14 bases between. This CDR3 has 14 residues. The DNA for the CDR3 is TGTGCCAGCCGAGGGGGGGGCGGTAATGAAAAACTGTTTTTT. Translation gives CASRGGGGNEKLFF.

This clonotype appeared a few times. The chain uses TRBV5-1 and TRBJ2-1; D may correspond to TRBD1 or TRBD2 (5 bases each). The V end lost 5 bases, the J end lost 4 bases, and 16 bases lay between the germline ends. The CDR3 has 15 amino acids. Germline V lookup: CDR1 SGHRS, CDR2 YFSETQ. CDR3 region: CASSWGSGRYNEQFF. The CDR3 nucleotides are TGCGCCAGCAGTTGGGGGTCCGGGCGGTACAATGAGCAGTTCTTC. The full variable domain, in which reference TRBV5-1 and TRBJ2-1 provide the parts outside the CDR3, is KAGVTQTPRYLIKTRGQQVTLSCSPISGHRSVSWYQQTPGQGLQFLFEYFSETQRNKGNFPGRFSGRQFSNSRSEMNVSTLELGDSALYLCASSWGSGRYNEQFFGPGTRLTVL.

The rearrangement joins TRBV9 to TRBJ2-7; D tentatively reads TRBD1 or TRBD2 (7 bases each). Trimming stripped 3 bases from V and 5 bases from J, with 12 bases between. In germline, CDR1 is SGDLS, CDR2 YYNGEE. The CDR3 is 13 amino acids. CDR3 loop: CASSDPGGDEQYF. CDR3 in DNA: TGTGCCAGCAGCGATCCAGGGGGGGACGAGCAGTACTTC.

The J gene is TRBJ2-7, the V gene TRBV4-1; 8 nucleotides agree with TRBD1. The CDR3 totals 15 residues. CDR1 and CDR2 from the germline V gene are MGHRA and YSYEKL. With V trimmed by 2 bases and J by 2 bases, 5 bases remained unmatched. The CDR3 coding sequence is TGCGCCAGCAGCCAAAGCCAGGGGGCGGCCTACGAGCAGTACTTC. It specifies CASSQSQGAAYEQYF.

The rearrangement uses TRBV28 and TRBJ2-7; perhaps TRBD1 as D (6 bases). Trimming cost V 5 bases and J 0 bases, with 20 bases left between them. The germline V gene encodes CDR1 MDHEN and CDR2 SYDVKM. The CDR3 runs to 17 residues. The CDR3 sequence is CASSARTRDTFSYEQYF. CDR3 nucleotides: TGTGCCAGCAGTGCCCGGACCCGGGACACTTTCTCCTACGAGCAGTACTTC.